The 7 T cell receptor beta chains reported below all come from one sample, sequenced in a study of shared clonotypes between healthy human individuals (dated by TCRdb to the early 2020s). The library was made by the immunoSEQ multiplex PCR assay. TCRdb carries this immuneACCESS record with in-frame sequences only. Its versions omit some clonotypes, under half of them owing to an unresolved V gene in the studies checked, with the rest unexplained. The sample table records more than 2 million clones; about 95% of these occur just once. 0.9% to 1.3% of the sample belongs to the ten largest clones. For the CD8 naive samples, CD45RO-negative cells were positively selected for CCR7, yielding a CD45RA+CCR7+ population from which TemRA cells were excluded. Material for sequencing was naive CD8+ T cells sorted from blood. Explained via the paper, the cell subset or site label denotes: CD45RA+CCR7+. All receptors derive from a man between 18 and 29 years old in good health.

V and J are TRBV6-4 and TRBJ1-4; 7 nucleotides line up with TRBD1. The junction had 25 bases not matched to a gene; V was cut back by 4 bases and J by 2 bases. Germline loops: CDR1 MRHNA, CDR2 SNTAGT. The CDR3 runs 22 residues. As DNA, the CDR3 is TGTGCCAGCAGTGGCTCAGAGAGGGGGCAACGGTGGTGGGACTGGACTAATGAAAAACTGTTTTTT. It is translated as CASSGSERGQRWWDWTNEKLFF.

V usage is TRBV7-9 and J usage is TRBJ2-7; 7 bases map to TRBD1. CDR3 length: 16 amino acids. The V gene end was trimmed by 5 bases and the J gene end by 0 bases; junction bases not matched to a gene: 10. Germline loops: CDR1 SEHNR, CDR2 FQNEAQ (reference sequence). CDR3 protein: CASSSTTGNPSYEQYF. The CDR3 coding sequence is TGTGCCAGCAGCAGCACGACAGGGAATCCCTCCTACGAGCAGTACTTC.

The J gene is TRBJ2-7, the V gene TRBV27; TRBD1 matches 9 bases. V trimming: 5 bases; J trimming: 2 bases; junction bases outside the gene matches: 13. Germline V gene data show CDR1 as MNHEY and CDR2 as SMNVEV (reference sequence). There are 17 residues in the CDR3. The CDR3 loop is CASSTRVGDREPYEQYF. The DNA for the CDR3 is TGTGCCAGCAGTACCCGCGTTGGGGACAGGGAGCCCTACGAGCAGTACTTC.

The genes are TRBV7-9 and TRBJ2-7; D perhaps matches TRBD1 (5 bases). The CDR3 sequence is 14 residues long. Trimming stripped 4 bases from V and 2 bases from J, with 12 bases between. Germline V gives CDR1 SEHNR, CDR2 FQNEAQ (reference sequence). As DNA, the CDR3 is TGTGCCAGCAGCTCTCAGGGATTTCCCTACGAGCAGTACTTC. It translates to CASSSQGFPYEQYF.

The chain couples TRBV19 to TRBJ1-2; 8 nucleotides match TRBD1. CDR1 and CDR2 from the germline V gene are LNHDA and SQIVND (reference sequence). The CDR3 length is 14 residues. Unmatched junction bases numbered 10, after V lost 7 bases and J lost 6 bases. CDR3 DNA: TGTGCCAGTAACTCTTTGACAGGGGAGAATGGCTACACCTTC. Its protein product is CASNSLTGENGYTF.

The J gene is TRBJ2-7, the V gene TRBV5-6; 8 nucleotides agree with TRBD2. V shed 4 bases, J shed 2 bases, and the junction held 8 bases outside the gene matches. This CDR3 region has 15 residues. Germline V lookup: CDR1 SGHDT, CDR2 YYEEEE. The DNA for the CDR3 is TGTGCCAGCAGCCGCCTAGAGACTAGCGCCTACGAGCAGTACTTC. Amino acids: CASSRLETSAYEQYF.

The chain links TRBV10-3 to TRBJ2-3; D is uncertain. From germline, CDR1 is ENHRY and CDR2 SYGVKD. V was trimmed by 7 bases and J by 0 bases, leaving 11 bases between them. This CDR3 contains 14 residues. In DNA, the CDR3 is TGTGCCATCACCGGTGACCCTAGCACAGATACGCAGTATTTT. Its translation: CAITGDPSTDTQYF.